This T cell receptor beta chain was sequenced in a study of OX40 agonist ivuxolimab in advanced cancers. Study at large: Given to patients was ivuxolimab, an agonistic anti-OX40 (CD134) antibody.

This clone has a single count. What it binds is not known. Assay used: immunoSEQ multiplex PCR; TCRdb lists only in-frame clones, some missing. The profile shows 70,000 to 95,000 clones, 88% of them singletons. Whole-study findings and limits: Fewer expanded clones were found on average in CD4+ than in CD8+ T cells.

V shed 4 bases and J 2 bases; nucleotides not matched to a gene: 12. Germline CDR1 and CDR2: SGHRS and YFSETQ. CDR3 size: 17 residues. Specimen: CD4+ or CD8+ T cells sorted from blood, collected in a trial of the OX40 agonist ivuxolimab. The rearrangement joins TRBV5-1 to TRBJ2-3, with TRBD2 matching over 8 bases. This sequence originates from an adult with an advanced solid tumor such as melanoma, head and neck, liver or kidney cancer. CDR3 nucleotides: TGCGCCAGCAGCAGGACACCAGCGGGAGCTAACACAGATACGCAGTATTTT. Protein: CASSRTPAGANTDTQYF.